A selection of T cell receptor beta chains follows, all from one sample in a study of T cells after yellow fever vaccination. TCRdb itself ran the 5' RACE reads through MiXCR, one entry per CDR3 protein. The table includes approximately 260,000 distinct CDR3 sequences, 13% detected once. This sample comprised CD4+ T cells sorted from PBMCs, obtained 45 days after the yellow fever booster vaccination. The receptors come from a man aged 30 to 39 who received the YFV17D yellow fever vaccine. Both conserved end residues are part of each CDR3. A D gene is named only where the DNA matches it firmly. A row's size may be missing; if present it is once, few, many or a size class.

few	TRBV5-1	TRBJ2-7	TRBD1	CASTTTGQGVYEQYF	TGCGCCAGCACGACTACCGGACAGGGTGTGTACGAGCAGTACTTC
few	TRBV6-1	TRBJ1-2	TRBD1	CASSVGQAVGGYTF	TGTGCCAGCAGTGTTGGACAGGCAGTTGGTGGCTACACCTTC
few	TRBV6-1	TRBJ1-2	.	CASSVKRVLGYTF	TGTGCCAGCAGTGTCAAAAGGGTGTTGGGCTACACCTTC
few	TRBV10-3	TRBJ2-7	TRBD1	CAISDQTGGEQYF	TGTGCCATCAGTGATCAAACAGGGGGCGAGCAGTACTTC
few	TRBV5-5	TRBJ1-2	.	CASSLVGGRDGYTF	TGTGCCAGCAGCTTGGTCGGGGGTCGGGATGGCTACACCTTC
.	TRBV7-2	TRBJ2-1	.	CASSQQGSLVNEQFF	TGTGCCAGCAGCCAACAGGGAAGCCTTGTGAATGAGCAGTTCTTC
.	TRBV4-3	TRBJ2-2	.	CASSQGFAGELFF	TGCGCCAGCAGCCAAGGGTTTGCCGGGGAGCTGTTTTTT
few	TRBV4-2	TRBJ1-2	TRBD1	CASSRDRGGYGYTF	TGTGCCAGCAGCCGGGACAGGGGGGGCTATGGCTACACCTTC
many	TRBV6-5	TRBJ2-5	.	CASSYSTQETQYF	TGTGCCAGCAGTTACTCGACCCAAGAGACCCAGTACTTC
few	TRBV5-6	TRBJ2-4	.	CASSLTGAAKNIQYF	TGTGCCAGCAGCTTGACGGGAGCAGCCAAAAACATTCAGTACTTC
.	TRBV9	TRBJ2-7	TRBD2	CASSVGLAGAPREQYF	TGTGCCAGCAGCGTAGGGCTAGCGGGAGCCCCAAGGGAGCAGTACTTC
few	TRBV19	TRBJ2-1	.	CASSKQVSSYNEQFF	TGTGCCAGTAGTAAACAGGTCAGCTCCTACAATGAGCAGTTCTTC
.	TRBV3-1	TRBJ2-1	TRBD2	CASSRLSGRAPNEQFF	TGTGCCAGCAGCCGCCTAAGCGGGAGGGCCCCCAATGAGCAGTTCTTC
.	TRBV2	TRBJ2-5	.	CASSPLASRGETQYF	TGTGCCAGCTCCCCACTAGCCTCAAGGGGGGAGACCCAGTACTTC
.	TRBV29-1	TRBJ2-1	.	CSVEKGVNEQFF	TGCAGCGTTGAAAAGGGGGTTAATGAGCAGTTCTTC
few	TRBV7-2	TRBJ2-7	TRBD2	CASSNGGGPYEQYF	TGTGCCAGCAGCAACGGGGGGGGGCCCTACGAGCAGTACTTC
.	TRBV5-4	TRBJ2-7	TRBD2	CASSLNPSGPYEQYF	TGTGCCAGCAGCTTGAACCCTAGCGGGCCTTACGAGCAGTACTTC
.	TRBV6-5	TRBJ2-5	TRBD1	CASSSGQGALNF	TGTGCCAGCAGTTCGGGACAGGGGGCCTTGAACTTC
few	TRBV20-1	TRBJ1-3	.	CSARAAEAGGNTIYF	TGCAGTGCTAGAGCAGCGGAGGCAGGGGGAAACACCATATATTTT
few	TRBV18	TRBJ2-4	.	CASSPPASKNIQYF	TGTGCCAGCTCACCACCGGCTAGCAAAAACATTCAGTACTTC
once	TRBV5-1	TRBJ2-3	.	CASSLSSNTDTQYF	TGCGCCAGCAGCCTGAGCAGTAACACAGATACGCAGTATTTT
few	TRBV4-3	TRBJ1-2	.	CASSQAQRNYGYTF	TGCGCCAGCAGCCAAGCCCAGAGGAACTATGGCTACACCTTC
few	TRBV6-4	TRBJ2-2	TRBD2	CASSRRIAGEMYGTGELFF	TGTGCCAGCAGTCGACGTATAGCGGGAGAGATGTATGGGACCGGGGAGCTGTTTTTT
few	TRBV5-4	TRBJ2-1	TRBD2	CASSLAASGRVPLYNEQFF	TGTGCCAGCAGCTTGGCTGCTAGCGGGAGGGTCCCGTTGTACAATGAGCAGTTCTTC
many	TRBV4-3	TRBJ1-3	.	CASSQDRGSGNTIYF	TGCGCCAGCAGCCAAGACAGGGGCTCTGGAAACACCATATATTTT
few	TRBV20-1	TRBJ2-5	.	CSAIRTKSETQYF	TGCAGTGCTATAAGGACCAAGTCAGAGACCCAGTACTTC